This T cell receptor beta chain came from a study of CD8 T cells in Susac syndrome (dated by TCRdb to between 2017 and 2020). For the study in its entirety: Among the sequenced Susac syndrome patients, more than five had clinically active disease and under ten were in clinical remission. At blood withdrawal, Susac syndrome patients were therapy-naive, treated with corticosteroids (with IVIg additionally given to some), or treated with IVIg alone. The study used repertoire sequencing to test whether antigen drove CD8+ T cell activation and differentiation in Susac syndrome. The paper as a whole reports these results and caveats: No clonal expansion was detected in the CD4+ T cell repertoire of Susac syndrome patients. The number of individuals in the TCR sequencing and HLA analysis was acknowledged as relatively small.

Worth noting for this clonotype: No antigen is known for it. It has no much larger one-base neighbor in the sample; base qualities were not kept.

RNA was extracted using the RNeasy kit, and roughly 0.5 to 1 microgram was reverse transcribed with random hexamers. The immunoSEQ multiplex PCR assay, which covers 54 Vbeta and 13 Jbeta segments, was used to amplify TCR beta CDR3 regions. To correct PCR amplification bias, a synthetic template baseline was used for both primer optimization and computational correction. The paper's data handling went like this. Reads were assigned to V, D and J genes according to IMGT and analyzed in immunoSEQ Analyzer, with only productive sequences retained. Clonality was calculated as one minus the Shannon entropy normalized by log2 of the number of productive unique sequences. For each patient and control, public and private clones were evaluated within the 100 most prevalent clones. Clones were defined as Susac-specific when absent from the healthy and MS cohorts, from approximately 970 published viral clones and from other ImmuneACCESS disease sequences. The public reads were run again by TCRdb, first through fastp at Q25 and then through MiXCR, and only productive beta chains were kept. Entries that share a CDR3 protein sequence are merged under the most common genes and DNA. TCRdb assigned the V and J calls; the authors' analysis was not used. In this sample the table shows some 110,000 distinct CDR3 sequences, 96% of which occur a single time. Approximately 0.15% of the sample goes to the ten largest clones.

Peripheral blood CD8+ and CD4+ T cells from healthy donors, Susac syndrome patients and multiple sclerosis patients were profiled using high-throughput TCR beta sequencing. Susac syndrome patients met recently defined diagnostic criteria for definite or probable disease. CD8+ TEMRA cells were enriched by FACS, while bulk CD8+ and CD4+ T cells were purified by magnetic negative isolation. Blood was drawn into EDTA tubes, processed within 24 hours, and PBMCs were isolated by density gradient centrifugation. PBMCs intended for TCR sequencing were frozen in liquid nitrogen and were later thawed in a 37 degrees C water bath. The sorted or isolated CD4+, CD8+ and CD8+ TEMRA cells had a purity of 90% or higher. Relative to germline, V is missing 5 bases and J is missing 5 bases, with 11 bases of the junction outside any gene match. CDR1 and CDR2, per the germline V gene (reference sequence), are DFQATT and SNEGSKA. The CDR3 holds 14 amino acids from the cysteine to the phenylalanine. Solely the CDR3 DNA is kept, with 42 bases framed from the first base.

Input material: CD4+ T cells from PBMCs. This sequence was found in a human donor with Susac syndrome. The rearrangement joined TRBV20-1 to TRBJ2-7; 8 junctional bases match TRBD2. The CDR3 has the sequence CSAPQREWGHEQYF. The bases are TGCAGTGCTCCCCAGCGGGAGTGGGGCCACGAGCAGTACTTC.